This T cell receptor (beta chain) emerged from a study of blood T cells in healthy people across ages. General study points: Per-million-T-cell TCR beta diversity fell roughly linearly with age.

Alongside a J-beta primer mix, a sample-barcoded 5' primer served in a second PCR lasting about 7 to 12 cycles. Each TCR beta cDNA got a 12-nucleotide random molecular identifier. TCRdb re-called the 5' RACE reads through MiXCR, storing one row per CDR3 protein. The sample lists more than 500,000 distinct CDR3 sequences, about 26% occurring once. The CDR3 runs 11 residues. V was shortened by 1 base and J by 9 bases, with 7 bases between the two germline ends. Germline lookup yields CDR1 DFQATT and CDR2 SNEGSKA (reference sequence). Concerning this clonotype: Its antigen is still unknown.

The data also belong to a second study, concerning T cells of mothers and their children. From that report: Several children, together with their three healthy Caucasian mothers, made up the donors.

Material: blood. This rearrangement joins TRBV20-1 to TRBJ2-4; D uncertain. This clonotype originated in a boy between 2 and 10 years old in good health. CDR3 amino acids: CSARVEGIQYF. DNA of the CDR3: TGCAGTGCTAGAGTAGAAGGCATTCAGTACTTC.